These 14 T cell receptor beta chains came from one sample sequenced in a study of T-cell reconstitution after alpha-beta-depleted transplantation in children. Preparation of the TCRbeta library involved a method that used unique molecular identifiers. TCRdb redid the calling of the PCR reads with MiXCR, one entry per CDR3 protein. The sample has around 580,000 distinct CDR3 sequences, more than 20% seen once. This sample comprised PBMCs, mostly from graft donor cells, obtained 360 days after TCRalphabeta/CD19-depleted stem cell transplant. The origin of the receptors is a boy under three years old who had a stem cell transplant for acute myeloid leukemia, so the T cells may come from the graft donor.

There are many counts of this clonotype. CDR3 DNA sequence: TGTGCCAGCAGTTACGAGGGGATGAACACTGAAGCTTTCTTT. Its protein is CASSYEGMNTEAFF. The J gene is TRBJ1-1, the V gene TRBV6-5, with a weak D call TRBD1 (5 bases). Germline lookup yields CDR1 MNHEY and CDR2 SVGAGI. This CDR3 comprises 14 residues. V was clipped by 2 bases and J by 0 bases, with 7 bases between them.

Many counts were recorded for this clonotype. The chain has TRBV20-1 and TRBJ2-1; 14 bases match TRBD2. The CDR3 loop spans 20 amino acids. Germline values: CDR1 DFQATT, CDR2 SNEGSKA (reference sequence). Germline trimming cut 1 base from V and 5 bases from J; bases unmatched to any gene: 16. The CDR3 loop reads CSARGTSGGPFYPIDNEQFF. As DNA, the CDR3 is TGCAGTGCTAGAGGGACTAGCGGGGGGCCCTTCTACCCGATTGACAATGAGCAGTTCTTC.

This clonotype showed up many times. The CDR3 sequence: CSVADRELAKNIQYF. The CDR3 DNA follows: TGCAGCGTTGCCGACAGGGAACTAGCCAAAAACATTCAGTACTTC. The V gene is TRBV29-1, the J gene TRBJ2-4, with 7 nucleotides matching TRBD1. Per the germline V gene, CDR1 is SQVTM and CDR2 is ANQGSEA. This CDR3 is 15 amino acids long. Losses at the gene ends were 4 bases for V and 0 bases for J; bases not matched to a gene: 6.

This clonotype appeared a few times. V usage is TRBV20-1 and J usage is TRBJ2-7; D perhaps matches TRBD2 (5 bases). CDR3 length equals 15 residues. Germline CDR1 DFQATT, CDR2 SNEGSKA (reference sequence). Trimming removed 0 bases at V and 4 bases at J, with 16 bases between. CDR3 loop: CSARDRGQHRYEQYF. As DNA, the CDR3 is TGCAGTGCTAGAGATCGAGGGCAACATCGGTACGAGCAGTACTTC.

The table lists this clonotype with many counts. The J gene is TRBJ2-3, the V gene TRBV20-1, with 10 bases lining up with TRBD2. CDR3 length: 14 residues. The germline V gene has CDR1 DFQATT and CDR2 SNEGSKA (reference sequence). With 6 bases clipped from V and 3 bases from J, the junction kept 6 bases outside the gene matches. In DNA form, the CDR3 reads TGCAGTGCCCAGCGGGGGGGCCCTACAGATACGCAGTATTTT. Amino acid sequence: CSAQRGGPTDTQYF.

The V and J genes are TRBV29-1 and TRBJ1-1; TRBD1 aligns across 9 bases. Per the germline V gene, CDR1 is SQVTM and CDR2 is ANQGSEA. J gave up 10 bases and V 7 bases, and 10 bases lay outside the gene matches. The CDR3 has 12 residues. The CDR3 loop reads CSGSQGAWGAFF. The CDR3 region has the DNA TGCAGCGGGTCACAGGGGGCGTGGGGAGCTTTCTTT.

This clonotype was recorded many times. The V call is TRBV20-1, the J call TRBJ2-1, with 11 bases that match TRBD2. V gave up 4 bases and J gave up 6 bases; unmatched junction bases: 11. The CDR3 extends over 16 amino acids. The germline gives CDR1 DFQATT, CDR2 SNEGSKA (reference sequence). CDR3 nucleotide sequence: TGCAGTGCTATATTCCTAGCGGGGGGAGTCGGCAATGAGCAGTTCTTC. This gives the protein CSAIFLAGGVGNEQFF.

This clonotype was seen ten or more times. The chain joins TRBV7-2 to TRBJ1-6; TRBD1 might be the D (6 bases). V gave up 0 bases and J gave up 10 bases, with 13 bases separating them. CDR1 and CDR2 (germline): SGHTA, FQGNSA. CDR3 length: 15 residues. The CDR3 nucleotides are TGTGCCAGCAGCTTAGCAGCAGGGGTCGGCTCACCCCTCCACTTT. This encodes CASSLAAGVGSPLHF.

The chain couples TRBV20-1 to TRBJ2-7; 8 bases align to TRBD1. The CDR3 totals 13 residues. The junction had 6 bases not matched to a gene; V was cut back by 4 bases and J by 4 bases. Germline V gene lookup returns CDR1 DFQATT and CDR2 SNEGSKA (reference sequence). The CDR3 region has the DNA TGCAGTGCTACAGGGGGCGACGGGTACGAGCAGTACTTC. Its protein product is CSATGGDGYEQYF.

This clonotype was observed a few times. The gene calls are TRBV6-1 and TRBJ2-2; 8 nucleotides align to TRBD1. Per the germline V gene, CDR1 is MNHNS and CDR2 is SASEGT. V lost 0 bases and J lost 4; bases outside the gene matches: 4. CDR3 length: 16 amino acids. This CDR3 is CASSEAWTGSTGELFF. The CDR3 DNA is TGTGCCAGCAGTGAAGCGTGGACAGGGAGCACCGGGGAGCTGTTTTTT.

In its sample, this clonotype was seen a few times. The CDR3 here is CASSYDRWEYNEQFF. For the CDR3, the DNA is TGTGCCAGCAGTTACGACAGATGGGAATACAATGAGCAGTTCTTC. The V gene is TRBV6-5, the J gene TRBJ2-1; TRBD1 might be the D (5 bases). The CDR3 runs 15 residues. The V end was cut by 2 bases, the J end by 4 bases, with 12 bases between. The germline gives CDR1 MNHEY, CDR2 SVGAGI.

The rearrangement uses TRBV10-3 and TRBJ1-1; 8 bases are shared with TRBD1. J gave up 3 bases and V 1 base, and 7 bases lay outside the gene matches. The CDR3 totals 16 residues. Germline-derived CDR1 and CDR2 are ENHRY and SYGVKD. The CDR3 DNA is TGTGCCATCAGTGAGTTAGGGACGGGACAGGACACTGAAGCTTTCTTT. Translating it yields CAISELGTGQDTEAFF.

At least ten counts were recorded for this clonotype. The rearrangement joins TRBV28 to TRBJ2-7, with D possibly matching TRBD2 (6 bases). The germline gives CDR1 MDHEN, CDR2 SYDVKM. The CDR3 loop spans 13 amino acids. The V and J ends lost 6 bases and 1 base respectively, with 10 bases between them. The DNA for the CDR3 is TGTGCCAGCAGCGAGACTAGATCCTACGAGCAGTACGTC. It codes for CASSETRSYEQYV.

CDR3 region: CASSHEGTSKTQYF. The CDR3 DNA follows: TGTGCCAGCAGCCATGAGGGGACGTCAAAGACCCAGTACTTC. The chain carries TRBV7-2 and TRBJ2-5; D is perhaps TRBD1 or TRBD2 (5 bases each). The CDR3 has 14 amino acids. CDR1 is SGHTA and CDR2 is FQGNSA in the germline V gene. Trimming stripped 5 bases from V and 6 bases from J, with 16 bases between.